Each of the 7 T cell receptor beta chains below was sequenced from the same sample in a study of CD8 T cells in Susac syndrome. Random hexamers were used to reverse transcribe roughly 0.5 to 1 ug of RNA. TCRdb passed the immunoSEQ multiplex PCR reads through MiXCR, listing each CDR3 protein once. This table holds about 200,000 distinct CDR3 sequences, 92% found once. The specimen was CD8+ T cells from PBMCs. These receptors were collected from a human donor with multiple sclerosis.

The rearrangement uses TRBV30 and TRBJ1-1; 10 bases line up with TRBD1. CDR1 and CDR2 (germline): GTSNPN, SVGIG (reference sequence). V lost 8 bases, J lost 6 bases, and 6 bases stayed unmatched. The CDR3 sequence is 12 residues long. CDR3 in amino acids: CAGRDRGAEAFF. Written as DNA, the CDR3 is TGTGCCGGCCGGGACAGGGGTGCTGAAGCTTTCTTT.

This sequence joins TRBV15 and TRBJ2-7; D ambiguous. Germline CDR1 is LNHNV and CDR2 is YYDKDF (reference sequence). Trimming took off 4 bases at V and 1 base at J, with 8 bases between the two ends. This CDR3 is built from 13 residues. In DNA, the CDR3 is TGTGCCACCAGCAAGACTCGATCCTACGAGCAGTACTTC. Translating it yields CATSKTRSYEQYF.

The chain uses TRBV4-1 and TRBJ2-7, with 9 bases lining up with TRBD2. Germline trimming cut 1 base from V and 1 base from J; bases unmatched to any gene: 11. The length of the CDR3 is 18 residues. CDR1 is MGHRA, CDR2 YSYEKL, per germline. The CDR3 sequence: CASSQVGSGSIRSYEQYF. In nucleotides, the CDR3 is TGCGCCAGCAGCCAAGTCGGTAGCGGGAGTATCAGGTCCTACGAGCAGTACTTC.

CDR3 loop: CATDDGTQLNPGFSSYNEQFF. CDR3 nucleotides: TGTGCCACGGATGACGGGACCCAACTTAACCCTGGCTTTAGCTCCTACAATGAGCAGTTCTTC. This sequence joins TRBV24-1 and TRBJ2-1; D is tentatively TRBD1 or TRBD2 (5 bases each). This CDR3 is 21 amino acids long. Germline CDR1 is KGHDR and CDR2 is SFDVKD. The V end was cut by 10 bases, the J end by 0 bases, with 33 bases between.

The chain carries TRBV27 and TRBJ1-2, with a tentative D call TRBD1 (6 bases). V was pared by 6 bases and J by 6 bases, with 20 bases between. The germline CDR1 and CDR2 sequences are MNHEY and SMNVEV (reference sequence). The CDR3 length is 15 residues. The CDR3 region has the DNA TGTGCCAGCAGCCCGGGGGCAGGGTGGGGAGATGGCTACACCTTC. This codes for CASSPGAGWGDGYTF.

The V and J genes are TRBV12-5 and TRBJ1-2; D may be TRBD1 (5 bases). V was clipped by 5 bases and J by 8 bases, with 24 bases between them. CDR3 length: 16 amino acids. Germline CDR1 is LGHNT and CDR2 is FRNRAP. The CDR3 loop reads CASGRYSSAGGWGYTF. CDR3 coding DNA: TGTGCTAGTGGTCGCTATTCTTCTGCGGGGGGATGGGGCTACACCTTC. The full variable domain, in which reference TRBV12-5 and TRBJ1-2 provide the parts outside the CDR3, is DARVTQTPRHKVTEMGQEVTMRCQPILGHNTVFWYRQTMMQGLELLAYFRNRAPLDDSGMPKDRFSAEMPDATLATLKIQPSEPRDSAVYFCASGRYSSAGGWGYTFGSGTRLTVV.

The V and J genes are TRBV19 and TRBJ2-1; TRBD2 is a possible D gene (6 bases). The CDR3 totals 18 residues. V was clipped by 3 bases and J by 0 bases, with 18 bases between them. The germline V gene has CDR1 LNHDA and CDR2 SQIVND (reference sequence). CDR3 region: CASSILSRAGSSYNEQFF. As DNA, the CDR3 is TGTGCCAGTAGTATCCTTAGTCGGGCCGGGAGCTCCTACAATGAGCAGTTCTTC.